The T cell receptor (beta chain) under discussion was sequenced for a study of cytomegalovirus exposure and HLA in healthy donors. Study outcomes and limitations: Common viral pathogens seemed, in a later analysis, to connect with several of the most significant clusters. Being productive about 87% or about 30% of the time was typical of most TCR beta V segments in an earlier analysis. Reportedly, TCR beta sequences accurately predicted HLA-A and HLA-B alleles in most subjects.

Trimming shortened V by 2 bases and J by 4 bases, and 12 bases separated the two germline ends. Germline loops: CDR1 SGHRS, CDR2 YFSETQ. There are 14 residues in the CDR3. The PCR contained 60 Vbeta and 13 Jbeta primers. Data came from immunoSEQ multiplex PCR; TCRdb stores just in-frame clones and leaves some out. The data show 110,000 or so clones, about 8.6% seen once. Healthy bone marrow donors made up the cohort. Concerning this clone itself: Its cognate antigen is unknown.

This rearrangement joins TRBV5-1 to TRBJ2-5; possibly TRBD1 for D (6 bases). The source is a woman in her thirties or forties in good health and CMV-seropositive. Sequences were obtained from PBMCs. CDR3: CASSFGIGGETQYF. In DNA, the CDR3 is TGCGCCAGCAGCTTCGGGATAGGGGGAGAGACCCAGTACTTC.